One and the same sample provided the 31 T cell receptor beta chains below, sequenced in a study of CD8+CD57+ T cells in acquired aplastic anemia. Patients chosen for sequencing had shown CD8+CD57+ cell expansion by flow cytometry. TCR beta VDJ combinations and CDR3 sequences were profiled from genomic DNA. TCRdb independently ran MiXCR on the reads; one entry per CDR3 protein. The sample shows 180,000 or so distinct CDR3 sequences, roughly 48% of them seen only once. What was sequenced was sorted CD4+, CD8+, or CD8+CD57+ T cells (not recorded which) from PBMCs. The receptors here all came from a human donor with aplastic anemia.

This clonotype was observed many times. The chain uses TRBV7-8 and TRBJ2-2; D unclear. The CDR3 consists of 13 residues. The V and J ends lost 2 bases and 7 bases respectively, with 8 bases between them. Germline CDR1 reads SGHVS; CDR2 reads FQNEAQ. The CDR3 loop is CASSLIAGGELFF. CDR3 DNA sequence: TGTGCCAGCAGCTTAATAGCTGGCGGGGAGCTGTTTTTT.

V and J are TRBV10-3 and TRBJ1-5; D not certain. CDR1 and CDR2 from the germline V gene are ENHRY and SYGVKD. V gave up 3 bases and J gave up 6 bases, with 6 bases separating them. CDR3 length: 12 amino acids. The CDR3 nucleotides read TGTGCCATCAGTGATGGACCTCAGCCCCAGCATTTT. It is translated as CAISDGPQPQHF.

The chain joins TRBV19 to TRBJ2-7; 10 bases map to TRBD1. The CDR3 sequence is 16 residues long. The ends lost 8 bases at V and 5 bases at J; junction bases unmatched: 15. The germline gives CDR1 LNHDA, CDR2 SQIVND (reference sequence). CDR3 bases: TGTGCCAGTCGCCAGCCTGGACAGGGGGAGAGCCACGAGCAGTACTTC. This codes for CASRQPGQGESHEQYF.

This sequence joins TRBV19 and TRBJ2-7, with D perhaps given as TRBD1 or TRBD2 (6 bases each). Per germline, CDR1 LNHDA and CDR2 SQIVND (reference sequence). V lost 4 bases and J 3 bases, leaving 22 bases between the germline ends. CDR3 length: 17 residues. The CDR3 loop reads CASSRLVGGGLNYEQYF. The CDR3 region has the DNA TGTGCCAGTAGTAGACTGGTCGGGGGCGGACTAAACTACGAGCAGTACTTC. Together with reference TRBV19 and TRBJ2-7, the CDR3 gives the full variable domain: DGGITQSPKYLFRKEGQNVTLSCEQNLNHDAMYWYRQDPGQGLRLIYYSQIVNDFQKGDIAEGYSVSREKKESFPLTVTSAQKNPTAFYLCASSRLVGGGLNYEQYFGPGTRLTVT.

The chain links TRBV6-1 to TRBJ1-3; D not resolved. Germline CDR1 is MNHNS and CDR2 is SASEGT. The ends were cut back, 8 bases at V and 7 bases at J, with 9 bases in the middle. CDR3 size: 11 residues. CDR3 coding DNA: TGTGCCAGCCGAGTTGGGAACACCATATATTTT. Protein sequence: CASRVGNTIYF.

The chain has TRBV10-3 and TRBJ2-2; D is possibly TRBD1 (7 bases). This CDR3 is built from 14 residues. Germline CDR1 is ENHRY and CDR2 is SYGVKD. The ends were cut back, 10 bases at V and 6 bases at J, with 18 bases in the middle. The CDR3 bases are TGTGCCAGCCGACAGGGAGGTGGGGCCGGGGAGCTGTTTTTT. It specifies CASRQGGGAGELFF.

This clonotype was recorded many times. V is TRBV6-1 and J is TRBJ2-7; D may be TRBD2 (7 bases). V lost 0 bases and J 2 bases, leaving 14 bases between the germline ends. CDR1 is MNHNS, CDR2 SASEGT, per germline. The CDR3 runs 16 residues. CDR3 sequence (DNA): TGTGCCAGCAGTGAAGCCGAGGGGGGGCCCCCCTACGAGCAGTACTTC. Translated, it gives CASSEAEGGPPYEQYF.

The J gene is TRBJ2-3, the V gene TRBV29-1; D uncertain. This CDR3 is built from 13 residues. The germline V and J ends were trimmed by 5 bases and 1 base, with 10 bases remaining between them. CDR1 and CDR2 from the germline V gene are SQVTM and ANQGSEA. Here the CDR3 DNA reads TGCAGCGTTATACCCTTACGCACAGATACGCAGTATTTT. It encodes CSVIPLRTDTQYF.

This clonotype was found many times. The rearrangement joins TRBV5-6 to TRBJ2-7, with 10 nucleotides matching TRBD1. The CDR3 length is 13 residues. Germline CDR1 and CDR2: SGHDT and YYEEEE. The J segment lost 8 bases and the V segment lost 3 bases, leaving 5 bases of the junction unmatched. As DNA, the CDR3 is TGTGCCAGCAGCTCGGGACAGGGGTGGCAGCAGTACTTC. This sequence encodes CASSSGQGWQQYF.

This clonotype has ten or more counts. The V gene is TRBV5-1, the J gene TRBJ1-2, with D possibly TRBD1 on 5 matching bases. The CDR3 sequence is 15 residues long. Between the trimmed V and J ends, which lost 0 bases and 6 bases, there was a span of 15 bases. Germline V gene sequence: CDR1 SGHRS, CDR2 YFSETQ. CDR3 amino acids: CASSLAGTGFDGYTF. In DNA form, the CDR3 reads TGCGCCAGCAGCTTGGCCGGGACGGGCTTCGATGGCTACACCTTC. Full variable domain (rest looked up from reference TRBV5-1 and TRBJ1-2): KAGVTQTPRYLIKTRGQQVTLSCSPISGHRSVSWYQQTPGQGLQFLFEYFSETQRNKGNFPGRFSGRQFSNSRSEMNVSTLELGDSALYLCASSLAGTGFDGYTFGSGTRLTVV.

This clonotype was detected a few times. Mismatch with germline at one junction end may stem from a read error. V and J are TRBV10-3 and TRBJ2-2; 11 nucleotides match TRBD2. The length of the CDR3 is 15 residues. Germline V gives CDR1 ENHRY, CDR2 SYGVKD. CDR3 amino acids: CAISQLAGETGELFF. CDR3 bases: TGTGCTATCAGCCAACTAGCGGGGGAGACCGGGGAGCTGTTTTTT.

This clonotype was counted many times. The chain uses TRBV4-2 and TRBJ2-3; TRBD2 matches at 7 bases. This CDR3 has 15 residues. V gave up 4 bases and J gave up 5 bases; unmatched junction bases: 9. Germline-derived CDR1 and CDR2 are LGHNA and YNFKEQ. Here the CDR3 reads CASSPGGRQEDTQYF. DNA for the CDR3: TGTGCCAGCAGCCCGGGGGGTAGGCAGGAAGATACGCAGTATTTT.

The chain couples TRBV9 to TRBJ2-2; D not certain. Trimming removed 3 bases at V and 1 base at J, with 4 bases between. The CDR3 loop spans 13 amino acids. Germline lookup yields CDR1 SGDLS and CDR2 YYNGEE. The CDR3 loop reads CASSDVNTGELFF. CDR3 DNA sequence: TGTGCCAGCAGCGACGTGAACACCGGGGAGCTGTTTTTT.

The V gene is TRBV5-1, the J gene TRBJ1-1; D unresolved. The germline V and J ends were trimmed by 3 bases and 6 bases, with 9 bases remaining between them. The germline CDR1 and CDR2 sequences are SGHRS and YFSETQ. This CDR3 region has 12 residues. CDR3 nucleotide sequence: TGCGCCAGCAGCTCTTCTAGGGCTGAAGCTTTCTTT. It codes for CASSSSRAEAFF.

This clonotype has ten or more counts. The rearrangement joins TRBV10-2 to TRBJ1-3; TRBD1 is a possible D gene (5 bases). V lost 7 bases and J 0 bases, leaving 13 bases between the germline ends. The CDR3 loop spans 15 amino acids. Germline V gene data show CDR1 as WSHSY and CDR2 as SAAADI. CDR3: CASTLGPSSGNTIYF. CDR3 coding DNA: TGCGCCAGCACCCTGGGACCGTCCTCTGGAAACACCATATATTTT.

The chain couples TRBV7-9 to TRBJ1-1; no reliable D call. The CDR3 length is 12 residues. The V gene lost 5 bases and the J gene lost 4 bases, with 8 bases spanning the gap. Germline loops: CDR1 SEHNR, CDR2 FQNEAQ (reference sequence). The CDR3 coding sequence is TGTGCCAGCAGCCACACAGCCACTGAAGCTTTCTTT. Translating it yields CASSHTATEAFF.

DNA for the CDR3: TGTGCCAGCAGTTACGGACGGAGCTACGAGCAGTACTTC. As protein: CASSYGRSYEQYF. V usage is TRBV5-6 and J usage is TRBJ2-5; D uncertain. The J call may be in error: the DNA end matches TRBJ2-7 better. Germline V gene lookup returns CDR1 SGHDT and CDR2 YYEEEE. The CDR3 length is 13 residues.

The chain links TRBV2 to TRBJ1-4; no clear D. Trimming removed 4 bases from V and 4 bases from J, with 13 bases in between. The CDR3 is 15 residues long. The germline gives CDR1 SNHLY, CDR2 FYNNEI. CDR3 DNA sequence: TGTGCCAGCAGTGCCGGACCGCGACGTAATGAAAAACTGTTTTTT. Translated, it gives CASSAGPRRNEKLFF.

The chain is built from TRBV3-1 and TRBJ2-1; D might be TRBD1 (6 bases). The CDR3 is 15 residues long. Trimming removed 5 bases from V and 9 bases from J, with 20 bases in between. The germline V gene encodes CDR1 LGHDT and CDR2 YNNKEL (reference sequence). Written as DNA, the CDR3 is TGTGCCAGCAGCGCCACAGGATCCCCAGGGGCTGAGCAGTTCTTC. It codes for CASSATGSPGAEQFF.

CDR3 in amino acids: CASSLGRVRVPYGYTF. The DNA for the CDR3 is TGTGCCAGCAGCTTGGGTCGGGTACGGGTTCCGTATGGCTACACCTTC. V usage is TRBV5-5 and J usage is TRBJ1-2; D remains ambiguous. The germline V gene has CDR1 SGHKS and CDR2 YYEKEE (reference sequence). The length of the CDR3 is 16 residues. The germline V and J ends were trimmed by 0 bases and 5 bases, with 17 bases remaining between them.

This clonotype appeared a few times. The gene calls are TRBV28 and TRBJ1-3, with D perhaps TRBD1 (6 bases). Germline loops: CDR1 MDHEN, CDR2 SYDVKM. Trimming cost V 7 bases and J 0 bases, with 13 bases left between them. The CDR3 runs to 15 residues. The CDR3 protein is CASNFRGVSGNTIYF. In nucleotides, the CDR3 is TGTGCCAGCAACTTTAGGGGGGTCTCTGGAAACACCATATATTTT. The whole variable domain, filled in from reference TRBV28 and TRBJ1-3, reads DVKVTQSSRYLVKRTGEKVFLECVQDMDHENMFWYRQDPGLGLRLIYFSYDVKMKEKGDIPEGYSVSREKKERFSLILESASTNQTSMYLCASNFRGVSGNTIYFGEGSWLTVV.

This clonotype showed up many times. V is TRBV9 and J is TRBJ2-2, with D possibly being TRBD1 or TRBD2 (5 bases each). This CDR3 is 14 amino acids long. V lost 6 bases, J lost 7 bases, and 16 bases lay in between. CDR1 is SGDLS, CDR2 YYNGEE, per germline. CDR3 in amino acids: CASTIASGSGELFF. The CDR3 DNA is TGTGCCAGCACCATAGCGTCAGGGAGCGGGGAGCTGTTTTTT.

The CDR3 reads CSASGTEEIQETQYF. DNA for the CDR3: TGCAGTGCTAGCGGGACGGAAGAAATTCAAGAGACCCAGTACTTC. The rearrangement links TRBV20-1 to TRBJ2-5, with D possibly called TRBD1 or TRBD2 (5 bases each). The germline V and J ends were trimmed by 3 bases and 2 bases, with 16 bases remaining between them. The CDR3 is made up of 15 amino acids. Germline CDR1 DFQATT, CDR2 SNEGSKA (reference sequence).

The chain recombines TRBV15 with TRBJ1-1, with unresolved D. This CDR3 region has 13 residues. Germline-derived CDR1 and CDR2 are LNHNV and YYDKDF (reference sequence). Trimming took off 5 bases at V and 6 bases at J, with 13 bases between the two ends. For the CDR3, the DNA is TGTGCCACCAGCTTCCGAGGAACGGCTGAAGCTTTCTTT. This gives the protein CATSFRGTAEAFF.

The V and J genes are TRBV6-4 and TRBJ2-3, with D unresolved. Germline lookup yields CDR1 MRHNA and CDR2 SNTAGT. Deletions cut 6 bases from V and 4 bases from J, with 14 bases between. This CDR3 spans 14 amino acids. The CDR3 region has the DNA TGTGCCAGCAGCTCAACCGAGCGTGCAGATACGCAGTATTTT. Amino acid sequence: CASSSTERADTQYF.

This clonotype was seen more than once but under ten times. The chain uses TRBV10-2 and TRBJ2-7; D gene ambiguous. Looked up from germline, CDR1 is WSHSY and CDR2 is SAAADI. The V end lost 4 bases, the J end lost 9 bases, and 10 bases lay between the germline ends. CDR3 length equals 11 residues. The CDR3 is CASSAQVWQYF. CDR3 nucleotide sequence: TGCGCCAGCAGTGCCCAGGTCTGGCAGTACTTC.

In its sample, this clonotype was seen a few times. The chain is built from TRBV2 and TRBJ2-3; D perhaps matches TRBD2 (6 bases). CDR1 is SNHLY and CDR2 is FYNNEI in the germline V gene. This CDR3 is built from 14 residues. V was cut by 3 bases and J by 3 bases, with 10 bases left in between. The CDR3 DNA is TGTGCCAGCAGTGAGCAGGGAGGAACAGATACGCAGTATTTT. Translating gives CASSEQGGTDTQYF.

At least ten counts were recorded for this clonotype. The CDR3 DNA sequence: TGTGCCAGCAGCTTGGCCCCGGGTAGCGGCACTGAAGCTTTCTTT. This codes for CASSLAPGSGTEAFF. The chain recombines TRBV5-6 with TRBJ1-1; D gene ambiguous. Germline V gives CDR1 SGHDT, CDR2 YYEEEE. V lost 0 bases to trimming and J lost 4 bases, with 13 bases between them. The CDR3 totals 15 residues.

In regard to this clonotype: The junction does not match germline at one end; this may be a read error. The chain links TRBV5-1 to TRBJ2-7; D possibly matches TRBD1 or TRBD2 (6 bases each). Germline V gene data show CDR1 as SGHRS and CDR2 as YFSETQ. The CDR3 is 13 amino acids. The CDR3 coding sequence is TGCGCCAGTCACCAATTCGGGGGCTACGGGCAGTGCTTC. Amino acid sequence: CASHQFGGYGQCF.

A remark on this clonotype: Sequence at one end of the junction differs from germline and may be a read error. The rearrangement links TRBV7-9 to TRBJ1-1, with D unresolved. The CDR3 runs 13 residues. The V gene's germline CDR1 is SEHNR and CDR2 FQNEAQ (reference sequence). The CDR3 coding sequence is TGTGCCAGCAGCTTAAATGTGAACACTGAAGCTTTCTTC. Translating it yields CASSLNVNTEAFF.

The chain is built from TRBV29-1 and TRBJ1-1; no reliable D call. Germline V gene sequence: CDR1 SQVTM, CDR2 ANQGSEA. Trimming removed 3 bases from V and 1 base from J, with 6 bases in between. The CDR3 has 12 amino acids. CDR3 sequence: CSVEAPNTEAFF. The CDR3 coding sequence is TGCAGCGTTGAGGCGCCGAACACTGAAGCTTTCTTT.